This T cell receptor (beta chain) came from a study of identical twins. General study points: Researchers reported weaker excess twin sharing in beta out-of-frame sequences. Insertion counts were lower in abundant cord blood beta clonotypes, a trend that memory repertoires did not show.

A universal primer site arose from template switching, and cDNA bore unique molecular identifiers. Using its own MiXCR run on the 5' RACE reads, TCRdb lists one record per CDR3 protein. The sample lists 1,800,000 or so distinct CDR3 sequences; about 30% were seen once. CDR3 length: 15 amino acids. The ends were cut back, 6 bases at V and 1 base at J, with 13 bases in the middle. Germline CDR1 is LNHDA and CDR2 is SQIVND (reference sequence). There were only healthy Caucasians among the donors. As concerns this clonotype: Its antigen is unidentified.

What was sequenced was cord blood. The receptor's source is a newborn girl in good health. The chain joins TRBV19 to TRBJ2-1; D uncertain. As DNA, the CDR3 is TGTGCCAGTAGCCCCCATTCCCCTTCCTACAATGAGCAGTTCTTC. It is translated as CASSPHSPSYNEQFF.